This is a list of T cell receptor beta chains from one sample in a study of T-cell reconstitution after alpha-beta-depleted transplantation in children. TCRdb re-called the PCR reads with MiXCR, one entry per CDR3 protein. The sample lists several thousand distinct CDR3 sequences, roughly 11% occurring once. The sequencing here drew on PBMCs, mostly from graft donor cells, taken 360 days after TCRalphabeta/CD19-depleted stem cell transplant. The origin of the receptors is a patient aged 2-10 years who had a stem cell transplant for inherited bone marrow failure, so the T cells may come from the graft donor. Both conserved end residues are part of each CDR3. D genes are given only for firm matches. Clone size is given for some rows only: seen once, a few or many times, or a class if the clone is expanded.

D	size	V	length	J	CDR3	DNA
NA	many	TRBV5-1	16	TRBJ1-2	CASSPLGTFSNYGYTF	TGCGCCAGCAGCCCCCTCGGGACATTTTCTAACTATGGCTACACCTTC
NA	many	TRBV28	14	TRBJ2-5	CASSFNAGVETQYF	TGTGCCAGCAGTTTTAATGCAGGGGTAGAGACCCAGTACTTC
TRBD1	many	TRBV29-1	12	TRBJ1-1	CSVGQGYTEAFF	TGCAGCGTGGGACAGGGGTACACTGAAGCTTTCTTT
TRBD1	NA	TRBV29-1	14	TRBJ2-5	CSVRNRGLGETQYF	TGCAGCGTTCGAAACAGGGGGCTGGGAGAGACCCAGTACTTC
TRBD2	many	TRBV24-1	15	TRBJ2-5	CATSDERGGLETQYF	TGTGCCACCAGTGATGAGCGGGGGGGCTTGGAGACCCAGTACTTC
NA	many	TRBV20-1	13	TRBJ2-3	CSASEPITDTQYF	TGCAGTGCTAGTGAGCCTATCACAGATACGCAGTATTTT
TRBD1	many	TRBV7-8	16	TRBJ2-1	CASSSTGQGRYNEQFF	TGTGCCAGCAGCTCGACCGGACAGGGGAGGTACAATGAGCAGTTCTTC
NA	NA	TRBV15	16	TRBJ2-1	CATSRGSFGSYNEQFF	TGTGCCACCAGCAGAGGGAGCTTTGGGTCCTACAATGAGCAGTTCTTC
NA	many	TRBV5-1	13	TRBJ1-2	CASSSQGDYGYTF	TGCGCCAGCAGCTCTCAGGGAGACTATGGCTACACCTTC
NA	many	TRBV20-1	13	TRBJ1-4	CSASQAINEKLFF	TGCAGTGCTAGCCAGGCGATTAATGAAAAACTGTTTTTT
NA	many	TRBV7-2	15	TRBJ2-2	CASTRTSTNTGELFF	TGTGCCAGCACCCGGACTTCCACAAACACCGGGGAGCTGTTTTTT
NA	many	TRBV10-3	17	TRBJ1-3	CAIRPRVGVSAGNTIYF	TGTGCCATCAGGCCTAGAGTAGGAGTATCGGCTGGAAACACCATATATTTT
NA	many	TRBV7-9	13	TRBJ1-4	CASSSRGSEKLFF	TGTGCCAGCAGCTCGCGGGGTAGCGAAAAACTGTTTTTT
TRBD1	many	TRBV11-2	11	TRBJ2-1	CASSSDRVQFF	TGTGCCAGCAGTTCGGACAGGGTTCAGTTCTTC
TRBD2	many	TRBV20-1	16	TRBJ2-1	CSANPHSSGSYNEQFF	TGCAGTGCAAACCCACACTCTAGCGGCTCCTACAATGAGCAGTTCTTC
NA	medium-sized	TRBV4-2	16	TRBJ2-5	CASSQEGAELQETQYF	TGTGCCAGCAGCCAAGAAGGGGCAGAACTACAAGAGACCCAGTACTTC
TRBD2	many	TRBV3-1	16	TRBJ2-3	CASSQQGLAATDTQYF	TGTGCCAGCAGCCAACAAGGACTAGCGGCAACAGATACGCAGTATTTT
NA	many	TRBV6-5	16	TRBJ1-4	CASSYGRGATNEKLFF	TGTGCCAGCAGTTACGGGCGCGGGGCAACTAATGAAAAACTGTTTTTT
NA	many	TRBV28	14	TRBJ1-2	CASSIHPSSGGYTF	TGTGCCAGCAGTATCCACCCCTCGTCTGGAGGCTACACCTTC
TRBD2	many	TRBV7-9	14	TRBJ2-3	CASSLLLAGNTQYF	TGTGCCAGCAGCTTATTACTAGCGGGAAATACGCAGTATTTT
NA	many	TRBV21-1	16	TRBJ2-1	CASSKVGGVSYNEQFF	TGTGCCAGCAGCAAAGTGGGGGGGGTGTCCTACAATGAGCAGTTCTTC
NA	once	TRBV10-3	13	TRBJ1-5	CTFSLRSNQPQHF	TGTACCTTCAGTTTGAGGAGCAATCAGCCCCAGCATTTT
NA	many	TRBV18	15	TRBJ1-2	CASSPATDANYGYTF	TGTGCCAGCTCACCAGCCACAGACGCGAACTATGGCTACACCTTC
NA	many	TRBV15	16	TRBJ2-4	CATSRDKSVAKNIQYF	TGTGCCACCAGCAGAGATAAGAGTGTGGCCAAAAACATTCAGTACTTC
TRBD2	many	TRBV9	17	TRBJ2-1	CASSGNEREALDNEQFF	TGTGCCAGCAGCGGCAATGAGCGGGAGGCCCTGGACAATGAGCAGTTCTTC
NA	medium-sized	TRBV7-9	15	TRBJ2-1	CASSLGGWPYNEQFF	TGTGCCAGCAGCTTAGGGGGTTGGCCATACAATGAGCAGTTCTTC
TRBD1	many	TRBV7-9	12	TRBJ1-1	CASSSGQPEAFF	TGTGCCAGCAGCTCGGGACAGCCTGAAGCTTTCTTT
TRBD1	NA	TRBV5-1	14	TRBJ1-5	CASRPDRGNQPQHF	TGCGCCAGCAGACCTGACAGGGGCAATCAGCCCCAGCATTTT
NA	many	TRBV20-1	12	TRBJ2-7	CSARVTGAPQYF	TGCAGTGCTAGAGTTACGGGAGCCCCGCAGTACTTC
TRBD2	many	TRBV7-9	16	TRBJ2-1	CASSLGGLAEYNEQFF	TGTGCCAGCAGCTTAGGGGGACTAGCGGAATACAATGAGCAGTTCTTC
TRBD1	many	TRBV12-3/TRBV12-4	19	TRBJ2-3	CASSLSSIGTGPSTDTQYF	TGTGCCAGCAGTTTGTCCAGCATCGGGACAGGGCCTAGCACAGATACGCAGTATTTT
NA	many	TRBV4-3	14	TRBJ2-7	CASSRGRGAYEQYF	TGCGCCAGCAGCAGGGGCAGGGGAGCCTACGAGCAGTACTTC
NA	medium-sized	TRBV29-1	12	TRBJ2-3	CSPEGLTDTQYF	TGCAGCCCCGAAGGACTCACAGATACGCAGTATTTT
NA	many	TRBV7-9	17	TRBJ2-1	CASSLASGFGSYNEQFF	TGTGCCAGCAGCTTAGCGTCAGGATTTGGCTCCTACAATGAGCAGTTCTTC
TRBD2	many	TRBV7-2	16	TRBJ2-1	CASSFMGGSSYNEQFF	TGTGCCAGCAGCTTCATGGGCGGGAGCTCCTACAATGAGCAGTTCTTC
NA	many	TRBV27	14	TRBJ2-5	CASSLGRFRETQYF	TGTGCCAGCAGTTTAGGGCGGTTTCGGGAGACCCAGTACTTC
NA	many	TRBV7-9	14	TRBJ2-4	CASSSQGAKNIQYF	TGTGCCAGCAGCTCTCAGGGGGCCAAAAACATTCAGTACTTC
NA	many	TRBV6-2/TRBV6-3	15	TRBJ1-1	CASSYLLRPNTEAFF	TGTGCCAGCAGTTACCTCCTTCGCCCGAACACTGAAGCTTTCTTT
NA	many	TRBV7-9	12	TRBJ1-5	CASSLAGQPQHF	TGTGCCAGCAGCTTAGCAGGTCAGCCCCAGCATTTT
NA	many	TRBV4-2	16	TRBJ1-5	CASSQDVRRSNQPQHF	TGTGCCAGCAGCCAAGACGTCCGTCGGAGCAATCAGCCCCAGCATTTT
TRBD2	many	TRBV5-1	16	TRBJ2-1	CASSSMTSGTYNEQFF	TGCGCCAGCAGTTCAATGACTAGCGGGACCTACAATGAGCAGTTCTTC
NA	many	TRBV19	14	TRBJ1-5	CASTEGGFNQPQHF	TGTGCCAGTACCGAGGGGGGTTTCAATCAGCCCCAGCATTTT
TRBD2	many	TRBV7-2	15	TRBJ2-7	CASSLAGLAGYEQYF	TGTGCCAGCAGCTTAGCGGGACTAGCGGGGTACGAGCAGTACTTC
NA	many	TRBV20-1	12	TRBJ2-1	CSATLRPTEQFF	TGCAGTGCTACCCTGCGCCCCACTGAGCAGTTCTTC
NA	many	TRBV7-9	15	TRBJ1-3	CASSPRGAAGNTIYF	TGTGCCAGCAGCCCCCGGGGGGCGGCTGGAAACACCATATATTTT
NA	many	TRBV4-3	18	TRBJ1-5	CASSPTSGGGSSNQPQHF	TGCGCCAGCAGCCCGACTTCCGGAGGGGGGTCTAGCAATCAGCCCCAGCATTTT
NA	many	TRBV27	15	TRBJ2-1	CASRRPGLSYNEQFF	TGTGCCAGCAGGAGGCCGGGGTTGTCCTACAATGAGCAGTTCTTC
TRBD2	medium-sized	TRBV3-1	14	TRBJ2-3	CASSLAGGADTQYF	TGTGCCAGCAGCCTAGCGGGAGGGGCAGATACGCAGTATTTT
TRBD2	many	TRBV6-2/TRBV6-3	15	TRBJ2-5	CASSSGTSGSETQYF	TGTGCCAGCAGTTCCGGGACTAGCGGGAGTGAGACCCAGTACTTC
TRBD1	many	TRBV6-5	13	TRBJ1-1	CASRPGGGTEAFF	TGTGCCAGCAGACCAGGGGGTGGGACTGAAGCTTTCTTT
TRBD2	medium-sized	TRBV5-1	15	TRBJ2-1	CASRREGQAYNEQFF	TGCGCCAGCAGGCGGGAGGGTCAGGCCTACAATGAGCAGTTCTTC
NA	few	TRBV18	13	TRBJ1-5	CASSPLSNQPQHF	TGTGCCAGCTCACCACTTAGCAATCAGCCCCAGCATTTT
NA	many	TRBV4-1	16	TRBJ2-2	CASSQDLASLTGELFF	TGCGCCAGCAGCCAAGATTTGGCTTCCCTCACCGGGGAGCTGTTTTTT
NA	many	TRBV20-1	12	TRBJ1-3	CSAFYSGNTIYF	TGCAGCGCTTTTTACTCTGGAAACACCATATATTTT
NA	many	TRBV4-1	15	TRBJ2-7	CASSQRGMLPYEQYF	TGCGCCAGCAGCCAAAGAGGCATGTTGCCCTACGAGCAGTACTTC
NA	many	TRBV5-4	16	TRBJ2-2	CASSLFTGTPSGELFF	TGTGCCAGCAGCTTGTTTACGGGAACTCCATCCGGGGAGCTGTTTTTT
NA	many	TRBV10-3	13	TRBJ1-1	CAISGAARTEAFF	TGTGCCATCAGTGGGGCCGCGAGGACTGAAGCTTTCTTT
NA	medium-sized	TRBV7-9	16	TRBJ2-2	CASSPPGRRNTGELFF	TGTGCCAGCAGCCCACCGGGACGGCGGAACACCGGGGAGCTGTTTTTT
NA	medium-sized	TRBV6-2/TRBV6-3	15	TRBJ2-7	CASTFSGGDSYEQYF	TGTGCCAGCACCTTCAGTGGGGGAGACTCCTACGAGCAGTACTTC